These 6 T cell receptor beta chains were all obtained from the same sample, sequenced in a study of blood T cell repertoires in COVID-19. The method was immunoSEQ multiplex PCR; TCRdb's version includes in-frame clones alone and lacks a portion of them. The sample shows 200,000 to 250,000 clones, 81% of them seen only once. Material for sequencing was PBMCs or T cells enriched from blood (not recorded which). The receptors derive from a woman in her fifties or sixties with acute COVID-19.

The chain recombines TRBV18 with TRBJ2-7, with 7 positions matching TRBD1. This CDR3 is 14 amino acids long. V lost 8 bases and J lost 7; bases outside the gene matches: 14. Germline CDR1 is KGHSH and CDR2 is LQKENI. The CDR3 reads CASHLVGGPGEQYF. In DNA, the CDR3 is TGTGCCAGCCACTTAGTAGGGGGCCCAGGAGAGCAGTACTTC.

The V and J genes are TRBV7-8 and TRBJ2-7; D is possibly TRBD2 (6 bases). V was trimmed by 2 bases and J by 0 bases, leaving 8 bases between them. CDR1 SGHVS and CDR2 FQNEAQ come from the germline V gene. This CDR3 is built from 14 residues. CDR3 in DNA: TGTGCCAGCAGCTTATCTAGCGACTCCTACGAGCAGTACTTC. It encodes CASSLSSDSYEQYF.

This rearrangement joins TRBV2 to TRBJ2-2; D call uncertain. Germline CDR1 SNHLY, CDR2 FYNNEI. The CDR3 loop spans 14 amino acids. Trimming took 7 bases from V and 4 from J, leaving 13 bases between them. The CDR3 loop reads CASILRKLTGELFF. CDR3 bases: TGTGCCAGCATTCTCCGAAAACTCACCGGGGAGCTGTTTTTT.

V and J are TRBV18 and TRBJ1-5; possibly TRBD1 for D (5 bases). The CDR3 runs 15 residues. Germline V lookup: CDR1 KGHSH, CDR2 LQKENI. The V end lost 6 bases, the J end lost 1 base, and 13 bases lay between the germline ends. CDR3 region: CASSRDSGSNQPQHF. CDR3 sequence (DNA): TGTGCCAGCTCCAGAGACAGTGGCAGCAATCAGCCCCAGCATTTT.

The CDR3 DNA follows: TGTGCCAGCAGCTTAGAAAACAGGGAAATGTATTTCACAGATACGCAGTATTTT. Amino acids: CASSLENREMYFTDTQYF. The chain joins TRBV7-9 to TRBJ2-3; weak D call: TRBD1 (6 bases). CDR3 length: 18 amino acids. Germline V gene lookup returns CDR1 SEHNR and CDR2 FQNEAQ (reference sequence). Trimming took off 1 base at V and 2 bases at J, with 19 bases between the two ends. The complete variable domain, with remaining parts taken from reference TRBV7-9 and TRBJ2-3, reads DTGVSQNPRHKITKRGQNVTFRCDPISEHNRLYWYRQTLGQGPEFLTYFQNEAQLEKSRLLSDRFSAERPKGSFSTLEIQRTEQGDSAMYLCASSLENREMYFTDTQYFGPGTRLTVL.

The chain joins TRBV27 to TRBJ2-7; 14 nucleotides align to TRBD2. The junction had 14 bases not matched to a gene; V was cut back by 3 bases and J by 4 bases. Germline CDR1 and CDR2: MNHEY and SMNVEV (reference sequence). CDR3 size: 19 residues. The CDR3 region has the DNA TGTGCCAGCAGTTTTCGCCGTAGCGGGACTAGCGGGAGCTGGTACGAGCAGTACTTC. Its protein is CASSFRRSGTSGSWYEQYF.